A selection of T cell receptor beta chains follows, all from one sample in a study of shared clonotypes between healthy human individuals. Using immunoSEQ multiplex PCR, the repertoire was profiled, and TCRdb retains in-frame clones only, with some absent. Among about 2,200,000 clones listed, about 92% were seen once. Sequenced sample: naive CD8+ T cells from PBMCs. The receptor set was obtained from a young man in good health. Some clones in this sample may be carry-over from other donors' samples. Both conserved end residues are part of each CDR3. A D gene is named only where the DNA matches it firmly. Clone size appears in some rows only: once, few, many, or a class for an expanded clone.

size: .; V: TRBV9; J: TRBJ2-7; D: .; CDR3: CASSVGAEGHYEQYF; DNA: TGTGCCAGCAGCGTAGGAGCGGAGGGACACTACGAGCAGTACTTC
size: .; V: TRBV27; J: TRBJ2-7; D: .; CDR3: CASSLSSTYEQYF; DNA: TGTGCCAGCAGTTTATCCTCGACCTACGAGCAGTACTTC
size: .; V: TRBV13; J: TRBJ2-1; D: TRBD2; CDR3: CASSPGTSGRNEQFF; DNA: TGTGCCAGCAGCCCCGGGACTAGCGGGAGGAATGAGCAGTTCTTC
size: .; V: TRBV7-2; J: TRBJ1-1; D: .; CDR3: CASSTAGHTEAFF; DNA: TGTGCCAGCAGTACCGCGGGGCACACTGAAGCTTTCTTT
size: once; V: TRBV7-3; J: TRBJ2-7; D: .; CDR3: CASSTLPGVDEQYF; DNA: TGTGCCAGCAGCACCTTGCCAGGGGTCGACGAGCAGTACTTC
size: .; V: TRBV7-2; J: TRBJ2-4; D: .; CDR3: CASSLDNRLAKNIQYF; DNA: TGTGCCAGCAGCTTAGATAATCGGCTAGCCAAAAACATTCAGTACTTC
size: .; V: TRBV19; J: TRBJ1-2; D: .; CDR3: CASIEGRDSGYTF; DNA: TGTGCCAGTATCGAGGGGCGTGACTCAGGCTACACCTTC
size: .; V: TRBV7-9; J: TRBJ2-7; D: .; CDR3: CASSRGRAYEQYF; DNA: TGTGCCAGCAGTCGAGGGCGGGCGTACGAGCAGTACTTC
size: .; V: TRBV29-1; J: TRBJ2-5; D: .; CDR3: CSVPGPTLRETQYF; DNA: TGCAGCGTCCCGGGACCCACACTCCGAGAGACCCAGTACTTC
size: .; V: TRBV19; J: TRBJ2-1; D: TRBD1; CDR3: CASSIRDRVLDEQFF; DNA: TGTGCCAGTAGTATCCGGGACAGGGTTCTCGATGAGCAGTTCTTC
size: .; V: TRBV7-2; J: TRBJ1-3; D: TRBD1; CDR3: CASSLFPLQGVDTENTIYF; DNA: TGTGCCAGCAGCCTCTTTCCTCTCCAGGGGGTAGATACTGAAAACACCATATATTTT
size: .; V: TRBV7-9; J: TRBJ1-2; D: TRBD1; CDR3: CASSALKQDRDGYTF; DNA: TGTGCCAGCAGCGCGCTCAAACAGGACAGGGATGGCTACACCTTC
size: once; V: TRBV7-8; J: TRBJ1-5; D: .; CDR3: CASSASQFGANQPQHF; DNA: TGTGCCAGCAGCGCGAGCCAATTTGGGGCCAATCAGCCCCAGCATTTT
size: .; V: TRBV28; J: TRBJ2-4; D: TRBD1; CDR3: CASSWARQGLAKNIQYF; DNA: TGTGCCAGCAGTTGGGCTCGACAGGGTCTAGCCAAAAACATTCAGTACTTC
size: .; V: TRBV7-6; J: TRBJ2-7; D: .; CDR3: CASSLVGGGDKSPEEQYF; DNA: TGTGCCAGCAGCTTAGTGGGTGGGGGCGACAAATCCCCTGAGGAGCAGTACTTC
size: once; V: TRBV30; J: TRBJ2-7; D: .; CDR3: CAWGILTDEQYF; DNA: TGTGCCTGGGGAATACTTACCGACGAGCAGTACTTC
size: .; V: TRBV30; J: TRBJ2-7; D: .; CDR3: CAWSFQGFLAYEQYF; DNA: TGTGCCTGGAGTTTTCAAGGGTTTCTCGCCTACGAGCAGTACTTC
size: .; V: TRBV29-1; J: TRBJ2-7; D: TRBD1; CDR3: CSVGQGAQSYEQYF; DNA: TGCAGCGTCGGACAGGGGGCACAATCCTACGAGCAGTACTTC
size: .; V: TRBV11-2; J: TRBJ1-2; D: TRBD1; CDR3: CASSLVGQGTDGYTF; DNA: TGTGCCAGCAGCTTAGTTGGACAGGGAACTGATGGCTACACCTTC
size: once; V: TRBV4-2; J: TRBJ2-1; D: .; CDR3: CASSQVEGEYNEQFF; DNA: TGTGCCAGCAGCCAAGTGGAAGGGGAGTACAATGAGCAGTTCTTC
size: .; V: TRBV2; J: TRBJ1-1; D: .; CDR3: CASLGWNTEAFF; DNA: TGTGCCAGCCTCGGATGGAACACTGAAGCTTTCTTT
size: .; V: TRBV29-1; J: TRBJ2-7; D: .; CDR3: CSVYAPLSGTVTYEQYF; DNA: TGCAGCGTCTACGCACCATTATCCGGGACGGTTACCTACGAGCAGTACTTC
size: .; V: TRBV19; J: TRBJ2-7; D: .; CDR3: CASSNSRAHEQYF; DNA: TGTGCCAGTAGTAACTCCCGGGCCCACGAGCAGTACTTC
size: few; V: TRBV11-2; J: TRBJ1-1; D: .; CDR3: CASSSRGTNTEAFF; DNA: TGTGCCAGCAGCTCCCGAGGGACGAACACTGAAGCTTTCTTT
size: .; V: TRBV28; J: TRBJ1-2; D: TRBD1; CDR3: CASSWDRNYGYTF; DNA: TGTGCCAGCAGCTGGGACAGGAACTATGGCTACACCTTC
size: .; V: TRBV7-9; J: TRBJ2-1; D: TRBD2; CDR3: CASSLPTSGVEDEQFF; DNA: TGTGCCAGCAGCCTGCCGACTAGCGGGGTGGAGGATGAGCAGTTCTTC
size: .; V: TRBV28; J: TRBJ2-1; D: .; CDR3: CASSLYGSSHNEQFF; DNA: TGTGCCAGCAGTTTATACGGGAGTTCCCACAATGAGCAGTTCTTC
size: .; V: TRBV10-3; J: TRBJ2-5; D: .; CDR3: CATSVQETQYF; DNA: TGTGCCACCTCTGTGCAAGAGACCCAGTACTTC
size: .; V: TRBV29-1; J: TRBJ1-3; D: TRBD1; CDR3: CSAGQDLSGNTIYF; DNA: TGCAGCGCCGGACAGGACCTCTCTGGAAACACCATATATTTT
size: .; V: TRBV9; J: TRBJ1-5; D: .; CDR3: CASSVRGRDRNQPQHF; DNA: TGTGCCAGCAGCGTGCGGGGCAGGGATAGGAATCAGCCCCAGCATTTT
size: .; V: TRBV6-1; J: TRBJ2-1; D: .; CDR3: CASKVRTGPYNEQFF; DNA: TGTGCCAGCAAGGTCAGGACGGGCCCCTACAATGAGCAGTTCTTC
size: .; V: TRBV28; J: TRBJ2-7; D: .; CDR3: CASSLPGSGPNEQYF; DNA: TGTGCCAGCAGTTTACCAGGGTCAGGACCCAACGAGCAGTACTTC
size: once; V: TRBV15; J: TRBJ2-7; D: TRBD2; CDR3: CATSSRASGAYEQYF; DNA: TGTGCCACCAGCAGTAGGGCTAGCGGAGCCTACGAGCAGTACTTC
size: .; V: TRBV9; J: TRBJ1-2; D: .; CDR3: CASSPRIGGNYGYTF; DNA: TGTGCCAGCAGCCCGAGGATCGGAGGGAACTATGGCTACACCTTC
size: .; V: TRBV9; J: TRBJ1-4; D: .; CDR3: CASSVGYSYNEKLFF; DNA: TGTGCCAGCAGCGTAGGCTACAGCTATAATGAAAAACTGTTTTTT
size: .; V: TRBV29-1; J: TRBJ2-7; D: .; CDR3: CSGVGGSSEQYF; DNA: TGCTCTGGGGTAGGGGGTAGTTCCGAGCAGTACTTC
size: .; V: TRBV19; J: TRBJ1-1; D: .; CDR3: CASSPYRGGSEAFF; DNA: TGTGCCAGTAGTCCGTACCGGGGGGGCTCTGAAGCTTTCTTT
size: .; V: TRBV28; J: TRBJ1-2; D: TRBD1; CDR3: CASSLTGGGYGYTF; DNA: TGTGCCAGCAGTTTGACAGGGGGCGGTTATGGCTACACCTTC
size: .; V: TRBV15; J: TRBJ1-2; D: .; CDR3: CATSRDSSGGTGYTF; DNA: TGTGCCACCAGCAGAGATTCGTCGGGGGGTACTGGCTACACCTTC
size: once; V: TRBV25-1; J: TRBJ1-2; D: .; CDR3: CASSDFPIYGYTF; DNA: TGTGCCAGCAGTGACTTTCCAATCTATGGCTACACCTTC
size: .; V: TRBV4-3; J: TRBJ1-2; D: .; CDR3: CASSQDAVNYGYTF; DNA: TGCGCCAGCAGCCAAGATGCAGTGAACTATGGCTACACCTTC
size: .; V: TRBV4-1; J: TRBJ1-2; D: .; CDR3: CASSQDPPGYTF; DNA: TGCGCCAGCAGCCAAGACCCACCCGGCTACACCTTC
size: .; V: TRBV5-6; J: TRBJ1-6; D: .; CDR3: CASSPGTPRNSPLHF; DNA: TGTGCCAGCAGCCCGGGGACTCCACGAAATTCACCCCTCCACTTT
size: .; V: TRBV29-1; J: TRBJ2-5; D: TRBD1; CDR3: CSADPGQGVGYF; DNA: TGCAGCGCTGATCCGGGACAGGGTGTCGGGTACTTC
size: .; V: TRBV30; J: TRBJ2-7; D: .; CDR3: CAWDWGSYEQYF; DNA: TGTGCCTGGGACTGGGGGTCCTACGAGCAGTACTTC
size: .; V: TRBV5-1; J: TRBJ2-3; D: .; CDR3: CASSLLGGLGTDTQYF; DNA: TGCGCCAGCAGCTTGTTGGGGGGTTTAGGCACAGATACGCAGTATTTT
size: .; V: TRBV27; J: TRBJ1-4; D: TRBD1; CDR3: CASSSPDRGSYEKLFF; DNA: TGTGCCAGCAGTTCCCCCGACAGGGGGTCTTATGAAAAACTGTTTTTT
size: .; V: TRBV4-1; J: TRBJ2-3; D: .; CDR3: CASSQARGGTDTQYF; DNA: TGCGCCAGCAGCCAAGCCAGGGGCGGCACAGATACGCAGTATTTT
size: .; V: TRBV27; J: TRBJ2-7; D: TRBD1; CDR3: CASSSRDREYEQYF; DNA: TGTGCCAGCAGTTCACGGGACAGGGAATACGAGCAGTACTTC
size: .; V: TRBV7-2; J: TRBJ2-3; D: .; CDR3: CASSLAGLGRTSTDTQYF; DNA: TGTGCCAGCAGCTTAGCGGGTTTGGGGAGGACGAGCACAGATACGCAGTATTTT
size: .; V: TRBV7-9; J: TRBJ2-1; D: TRBD2; CDR3: CASSSTSGSSYNEQFF; DNA: TGTGCCAGCAGCTCGACTAGCGGGAGCTCCTACAATGAGCAGTTCTTC
size: .; V: TRBV19; J: TRBJ1-2; D: .; CDR3: CASSIAGFTHF; DNA: TGTGCCAGTAGTATAGCAGGCTTCACCCACTTC
size: .; V: TRBV19; J: TRBJ1-1; D: .; CDR3: CASSISQGPEAFF; DNA: TGTGCCAGTAGTATTTCTCAGGGTCCTGAAGCTTTCTTT
size: .; V: TRBV5-1; J: TRBJ2-7; D: .; CDR3: CASSLWGYEQYF; DNA: TGCGCCAGCAGCTTGTGGGGATACGAGCAGTACTTC
size: .; V: TRBV7-2; J: TRBJ2-5; D: .; CDR3: CASSSPVNGYQETQYF; DNA: TGTGCCAGCAGCTCCCCCGTCAATGGATACCAAGAGACCCAGTACTTC
size: .; V: TRBV27; J: TRBJ1-2; D: .; CDR3: CASRQGNYGYTF; DNA: TGTGCCAGCAGGCAGGGCAACTATGGCTACACCTTC
size: once; V: TRBV9; J: TRBJ2-2; D: .; CDR3: CASSVRDGNTGELFF; DNA: TGTGCCAGCAGCGTCCGGGACGGTAACACCGGGGAGCTGTTTTTT